This passage covers 29 T cell receptor beta chains from one sample sequenced in a study of shared clonotypes between healthy human individuals. Profiled with immunoSEQ multiplex PCR; TCRdb holds only in-frame clones, not every one. Counted here are around 1.1 million clones, about 80% occurring once; the ten biggest clones make up 0.89%. The source material was memory CD4+ T cells from PBMCs. Indicated subset: CD45RA-negative fraction. The receptor set was obtained from a man aged 18-30 years in good health. Some clones in this sample may be carry-over from other donors' samples.

This chain uses TRBV11-3 with TRBJ1-1, with a tentative D call TRBD1 (6 bases). V lost 1 base and J lost 1, with 7 bases in between. There are 14 residues in the CDR3. Germline loops: CDR1 SGHNT, CDR2 YENEEA. In DNA form, the CDR3 reads TGTGCCAGCAGCTTAGTAGGGGGGAACACTGAAGCTTTCTTT. Amino acid sequence: CASSLVGGNTEAFF.

The rearrangement joins TRBV7-9 to TRBJ1-2; D is possibly TRBD1 (5 bases). V lost 6 bases, J lost 7 bases, and 21 bases lay in between. CDR3 length: 15 amino acids. Germline CDR1 and CDR2: SEHNR and FQNEAQ (reference sequence). The CDR3 sequence: CASSYPGGRVVGYTF. As DNA, the CDR3 is TGTGCCAGCAGTTATCCGGGCGGCAGGGTAGTTGGCTACACCTTC.

This sequence joins TRBV10-3 and TRBJ2-1; D not certain. The CDR3 spans 13 residues. Germline CDR1 is ENHRY and CDR2 is SYGVKD. Between the trimmed V and J ends, which lost 8 bases and 7 bases, there was a span of 15 bases. CDR3 DNA sequence: TGTGCCATCTTGCTAACAGAAACGAATGAGCAGTTCTTC. Its protein is CAILLTETNEQFF.

In regard to this clone: At one end the junction does not follow the germline gene, possibly because of a read error. The chain is built from TRBV9 and TRBJ2-3; D is unresolved. The CDR3 runs 12 residues. Germline lookup yields CDR1 SGDLS and CDR2 YYNGEE. CDR3 bases: TGTGCCAGCAGCGCCCGCACAAATACGCAGTATTTT. Translated, it gives CASSARTNTQYF.

The CDR3 DNA sequence: TGTGCCAGCAGCATTGACACCAACTATGGCTACACCTTC. Translated, it gives CASSIDTNYGYTF. The rearrangement uses TRBV14 and TRBJ1-2; D not resolved. Trimming shortened V by 5 bases and J by 2 bases, and 9 bases separated the two germline ends. Germline V CDR1 and CDR2: SGHDN, FVKESK. There are 13 residues in the CDR3.

V and J are TRBV7-8 and TRBJ1-1; D remains ambiguous. Germline CDR1 reads SGHVS; CDR2 reads FQNEAQ. The CDR3 is 14 residues long. Trimming took off 3 bases at V and 2 bases at J, with 10 bases between the two ends. The CDR3 loop is CASSFRAFNTEAFF. The CDR3 DNA reads TGTGCCAGCAGCTTCAGAGCTTTTAACACTGAAGCTTTCTTT.

The J gene is TRBJ2-7, the V gene TRBV6-6; the match to TRBD1 covers 7 bases. Germline CDR1 MNHNY, CDR2 SVGAGI (reference sequence). The trim removed 2 bases at V and 1 base at J, leaving 5 bases unmatched. This CDR3 spans 15 amino acids. The CDR3 nucleotides are TGTGCCAGCAGTTACAGGCAGGGACAGTCCTACGAGCAGTACTTC. It translates to CASSYRQGQSYEQYF.

About this clone: The sample holds other DNA sequences that translate to the same CDR3. The chain carries TRBV10-2 and TRBJ2-2; 9 nucleotides line up with TRBD2. CDR1 is WSHSY and CDR2 is SAAADI in the germline V gene. V lost 6 bases and J lost 8; bases outside the gene matches: 19. The CDR3 loop spans 18 amino acids. The CDR3 nucleotides read TGCGCCAGCAGGAACGGACTAGCGACTCCCCGCGGCACTGGGGAGCTGTTTTTT. This gives the protein CASRNGLATPRGTGELFF.

The rearrangement uses TRBV5-1 and TRBJ1-2; 7 bases line up with TRBD1. The J segment lost 6 bases and the V segment lost 3 bases, leaving 8 bases of the junction unmatched. The CDR3 consists of 14 residues. Germline V gene data show CDR1 as SGHRS and CDR2 as YFSETQ. DNA of the CDR3: TGCGCCAGCAGCTGGGACAGAGAAACAAATGGCTACACCTTC. Translating gives CASSWDRETNGYTF.

A note on this clone: With a far larger clone one base away, a read error is the likely cause. J is TRBJ2-5 and V is TRBV30, with TRBD1 as a possible D gene (6 bases). The CDR3 contains 14 residues. Per the germline V gene, CDR1 is GTSNPN and CDR2 is SVGIG (reference sequence). CDR3 sequence reads: CAWSRQVRQETQHF. For the CDR3, the DNA is TGTGCCTGGAGCCGACAGGTTCGACAAGAGACCCAGCACTTC.

The chain combines TRBV11-2 with TRBJ2-6; 7 nucleotides align to TRBD1. V gave up 4 bases and J gave up 0 bases; unmatched junction bases: 6. Germline CDR1 reads SGHAT; CDR2 reads FQNNGV. The CDR3 is made up of 17 amino acids. This chain's CDR3 is CASSSWTGISGANVLTF. CDR3 coding DNA: TGTGCCAGCAGCTCGTGGACAGGCATCTCTGGGGCCAACGTCCTGACTTTC.

This sequence joins TRBV5-4 and TRBJ2-5; 8 nucleotides align to TRBD1. The DNA end lines up better with TRBJ2-7; the J call may be wrong. From germline, CDR1 is SGHNT and CDR2 YYREEE (reference sequence). The CDR3 spans 16 residues. For the CDR3, the DNA is TGTGCCAGCAGCTCGAAACCCGGGACAGGTAACTACGAGCAGTACTTC. Protein: CASSSKPGTGNYEQYF.

This clone was seen repeatedly, ten times or more. The chain recombines TRBV28 with TRBJ1-2; 10 nucleotides agree with TRBD1. The ends lost 7 bases at V and 8 bases at J; junction bases unmatched: 10. The CDR3 runs 14 residues. In germline, CDR1 is MDHEN, CDR2 SYDVKM. CDR3 region: CASKERQGAQGYTF. The CDR3 coding sequence is TGTGCCAGCAAGGAACGACAGGGGGCTCAGGGCTACACCTTC.

This sequence joins TRBV7-3 and TRBJ2-5; D ambiguous. Germline V gives CDR1 SGHTA, CDR2 FQGTGA. CDR3 size: 17 residues. Trimming shortened V by 3 bases and J by 4 bases, and 21 bases separated the two germline ends. The CDR3 spells CASSFFFGRVCLETQYF. The CDR3 nucleotides read TGTGCCAGCAGCTTTTTTTTCGGCAGAGTATGTTTAGAGACCCAGTACTTC.

The chain has TRBV19 and TRBJ2-1, with 9 positions matching TRBD2. The CDR3 consists of 13 residues. V shed 9 bases and J 6 bases; nucleotides not matched to a gene: 6. Germline CDR1 is LNHDA and CDR2 is SQIVND (reference sequence). The CDR3, as DNA: TGTGCCAGCACCCTAGCGGGAAGCAATGAGCAGTTCTTC. It yields the protein CASTLAGSNEQFF.

The chain couples TRBV5-1 to TRBJ1-1; D is unclear. The germline V and J ends were trimmed by 4 bases and 1 base, with 8 bases remaining between them. Per the germline V gene, CDR1 is SGHRS and CDR2 is YFSETQ. This CDR3 is 13 amino acids long. The CDR3 region is CASSNRPNTEAFF. The CDR3 DNA reads TGCGCCAGCAGCAACAGACCGAACACTGAAGCTTTCTTT.

This rearrangement joins TRBV29-1 to TRBJ2-7; 7 bases fit TRBD1. Germline CDR1 SQVTM, CDR2 ANQGSEA. This CDR3 spans 13 amino acids. V gave up 5 bases and J gave up 3 bases; unmatched junction bases: 7. The CDR3 region has the DNA TGCAGCGTTTCCTACAGGGGTGGCTACGAGCAGTACTTC. It translates to CSVSYRGGYEQYF.

The V gene is TRBV7-3, the J gene TRBJ1-5, with D unclear. Germline assignment: CDR1 SGHTA and CDR2 FQGTGA. The ends were cut back, 1 base at V and 0 bases at J, with 7 bases in the middle. The CDR3 runs to 15 residues. CDR3 amino acids: CASSLNLYSNQPQHF. The CDR3 nucleotides are TGTGCCAGCAGCTTAAACCTTTATAGCAATCAGCCCCAGCATTTT.

The chain joins TRBV12-2 to TRBJ2-7. TRBV12-2 counts as a pseudogene. The CDR3 runs 16 residues. The CDR3 DNA is TGTGCAAGTCCCTCGCCCTGGCCAGGTCCGGGTTACGAGCAGTACTTC. It is translated as CASPSPWPGPGYEQYF.

This clone was observed a few times. CDR3 amino acids: CAISEGQAAFF. CDR3 DNA: TGTGCCATCAGTGAGGGACAGGCGGCTTTCTTT. The chain has TRBV10-3 and TRBJ1-1, with TRBD1 identical over 7 bases. This CDR3 has 11 residues. Germline assignment: CDR1 ENHRY and CDR2 SYGVKD. J lost 11 bases, V lost 2 bases, and 2 bases had no gene match.

The chain combines TRBV5-6 with TRBJ2-7, with 8 bases fitting TRBD1. The CDR3 is made up of 15 amino acids. The V gene end was trimmed by 1 base and the J gene end by 6 bases; junction bases not matched to a gene: 9. Per the germline V gene, CDR1 is SGHDT and CDR2 is YYEEEE. The CDR3 DNA is TGTGCCAGCAGCTTGTTCGGACAGGGATTTGGCGAGCAGTACTTC. Translated: CASSLFGQGFGEQYF. The whole variable domain, remainder taken from reference TRBV5-6 and TRBJ2-7, is DAGVTQSPTHLIKTRGQQVTLRCSPKSGHDTVSWYQQALGQGPQFIFQYYEEEERQRGNFPDRFSGHQFPNYSSELNVNALLLGDSALYLCASSLFGQGFGEQYFGPGTRLTVT.

The rearrangement uses TRBV18 and TRBJ2-7; D is undetermined. Trimming stripped 2 bases from V and 0 bases from J, with 8 bases between. This CDR3 region has 14 residues. CDR1 is KGHSH and CDR2 is LQKENI in the germline V gene. The CDR3 sequence: CASSPYPTSYEQYF. The DNA for the CDR3 is TGTGCCAGCTCACCATATCCCACCTCCTACGAGCAGTACTTC.

The CDR3 DNA sequence: TGTGCCACCAGCAGAGTGGGGCCCGATAGCGGGAGGGCCTTTCTTCGTGGGGCCAACGTCCTGACTTTC. This encodes CATSRVGPDSGRAFLRGANVLTF. The V gene is TRBV15, the J gene TRBJ2-6; 11 bases line up with TRBD2. The CDR3 contains 23 residues. V shed 1 base and J 3 bases; nucleotides not matched to a gene: 20. CDR1 and CDR2 (germline): LNHNV, YYDKDF (reference sequence). The variable domain in full, with the rest retrieved from reference TRBV15 and TRBJ2-6, is DAMVIQNPRYQVTQFGKPVTLSCSQTLNHNVMYWYQQKSSQAPKLLFHYYDKDFNNEADTPDNFQSRRPNTSFCFLDIRSPGLGDTAMYLCATSRVGPDSGRAFLRGANVLTFGAGSRLTVL.

The genes are TRBV11-2 and TRBJ1-1, with D unresolved. Germline CDR1 is SGHAT and CDR2 is FQNNGV. This CDR3 region has 13 residues. V gave up 4 bases and J gave up 2 bases, with 8 bases separating them. DNA of the CDR3: TGTGCCAGCAGCTGGACGCAAAACACTGAAGCTTTCTTT. Translated: CASSWTQNTEAFF.

This clone was counted between two and nine times. The chain couples TRBV15 to TRBJ2-5; TRBD1 matches at 8 bases. The V gene end was trimmed by 1 base and the J gene end by 5 bases; junction bases not matched to a gene: 3. Germline V lookup: CDR1 LNHNV, CDR2 YYDKDF (reference sequence). The CDR3 length is 14 residues. This CDR3 reads CATSRGRGRETQYF. The DNA for the CDR3 is TGTGCCACCAGCAGAGGCAGGGGGCGTGAGACCCAGTACTTC.

The chain is built from TRBV6-1 and TRBJ1-2, with TRBD1 identical over 8 bases. Germline V gene sequence: CDR1 MNHNS, CDR2 SASEGT. With V trimmed by 0 bases and J by 3 bases, 3 bases remained unmatched. The CDR3 is 15 amino acids. This chain's CDR3 is CASSEAGTGDYGYTF. For the CDR3, the DNA is TGTGCCAGCAGTGAAGCGGGGACAGGCGACTATGGCTACACCTTC.

This clone has a handful of counts. The sample holds other DNA sequences that translate to the same CDR3. This chain uses TRBV9 with TRBJ1-2; 7 nucleotides match TRBD1. The CDR3 spans 14 residues. Germline CDR1 and CDR2: SGDLS and YYNGEE. V lost 0 bases to trimming and J lost 8 bases; unmatched junction nucleotides: 7. This chain's CDR3 is CASSVGTGAGGYTF. The CDR3 DNA reads as TGTGCCAGCAGCGTAGGGACAGGAGCGGGCGGCTACACCTTC.

J is TRBJ2-1 and V is TRBV11-1; 9 bases are shared with TRBD2. CDR1 SGHAT and CDR2 FQDESV come from the germline V gene (reference sequence). J lost 2 bases, V lost 5 bases, and 7 bases had no gene match. The length of the CDR3 is 16 residues. The CDR3 sequence is CASSQGLAGPYNEQFF. DNA for the CDR3: TGTGCCAGCAGCCAAGGGCTAGCGGGGCCCTACAATGAGCAGTTCTTC.

The chain uses TRBV11-2 and TRBJ2-1; TRBD2 aligns across 10 bases. Trimming at V came to 4 bases and at J to 2 bases, leaving 5 bases not matched to a gene. Germline V gives CDR1 SGHAT, CDR2 FQNNGV. The CDR3 is 16 residues long. DNA for the CDR3: TGTGCCAGCAGCTCCCAACTAGCGGGAACCTACAATGAGCAGTTCTTC. It is translated as CASSSQLAGTYNEQFF. The full variable domain, its missing parts supplied by reference TRBV11-2 and TRBJ2-1, is EAGVAQSPRYKIIEKRQSVAFWCNPISGHATLYWYQQILGQGPKLLIQFQNNGVVDDSQLPKDRFSAERLKGVDSTLKIQPAKLEDSAVYLCASSSQLAGTYNEQFFGPGTRLTVL.